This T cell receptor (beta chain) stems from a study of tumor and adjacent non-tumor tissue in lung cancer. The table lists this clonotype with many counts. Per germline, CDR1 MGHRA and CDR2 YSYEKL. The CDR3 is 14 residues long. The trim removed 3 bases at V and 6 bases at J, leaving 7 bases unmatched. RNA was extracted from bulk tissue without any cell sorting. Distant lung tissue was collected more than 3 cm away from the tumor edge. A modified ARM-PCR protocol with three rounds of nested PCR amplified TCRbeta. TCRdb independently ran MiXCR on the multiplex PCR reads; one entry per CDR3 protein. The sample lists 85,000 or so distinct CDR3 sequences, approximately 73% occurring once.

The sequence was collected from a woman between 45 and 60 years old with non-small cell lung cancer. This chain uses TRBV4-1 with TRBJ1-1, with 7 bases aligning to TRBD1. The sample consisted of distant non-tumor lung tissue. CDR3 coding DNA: TGCGCCAGCAGCCAGCCCGACAGGGCTGCTGAAGCTTTCTTT. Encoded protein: CASSQPDRAAEAFF.